This T cell receptor (beta chain) was observed in a study of human T cells and chemical hapten exposure. CDR3 length: 12 residues. The J segment lost 4 bases and the V segment lost 4 bases, leaving 2 bases of the junction unmatched. Germline V lookup: CDR1 DFQATT, CDR2 SNEGSKA (reference sequence). MiXCR was run by TCRdb on the RACE reads, yielding one entry per CDR3 protein. The sample has 50,000 to 65,000 distinct CDR3 sequences, around 6.6% seen once. Time point noted: pre-sensitization, week 0. Sample treatment: therapeutic diphenylcyclopropenone sensitization with weekly scalp DPC. Ten or more counts support this clonotype.

The source material was whole blood, sampled in connection with sensitization to the hapten diphenylcyclopropenone (DPC). This TCR was recovered from a woman aged 25 to 39 with alopecia areata. Some clones in this sample may be carry-over from other donors' samples. The rearrangement joins TRBV20-1 to TRBJ1-1; 8 bases are shared with TRBD1. In DNA, the CDR3 is TGCAGTGCTATGACAGGGGCCACTGAAGCTTTCTTT. Encoded protein: CSAMTGATEAFF.